Following are 5 T cell receptor beta chains from one sample sequenced in a study of blood T cell repertoires in COVID-19. Using immunoSEQ multiplex PCR, the repertoire was profiled, and TCRdb retains in-frame clones only, with some absent. The table includes about 480,000 clones, nearly 90% detected once. The sequenced sample consisted of peripheral blood. The receptor source for this set is a man aged 18 to 30 with COVID-19, enrolled during active disease.

This clone has a handful of counts. This chain connects TRBV10-2 to TRBJ1-1; 8 nucleotides agree with TRBD1. Germline trimming cut 4 bases from V and 10 bases from J; bases unmatched to any gene: 8. Germline V lookup: CDR1 WSHSY, CDR2 SAAADI. CDR3 size: 13 residues. The CDR3 DNA is TGCGCCAGCAGTGGGACAGGGCTAGGAGGAGCTTTCTTT. As protein: CASSGTGLGGAFF.

This clone has a handful of counts. The chain employs TRBV2 and TRBJ1-6; 7 nucleotides match TRBD1. The CDR3 sequence is 16 residues long. Trimming took 2 bases from V and 11 from J; bases not matched to a gene: 12. Per germline, CDR1 SNHLY and CDR2 FYNNEI. The CDR3 region has the DNA TGTGCCAGCAGTGAACCCCCGACAGGGAGTTCTCCACCCCTCCACTTT. This translates into CASSEPPTGSSPPLHF.

The chain carries TRBV10-3 and TRBJ1-6; tentative D call: TRBD1 (6 bases). The CDR3 sequence is 16 residues long. Germline CDR1 reads ENHRY; CDR2 reads SYGVKD. The V end lost 0 bases, the J end lost 5 bases, and 11 bases lay between the germline ends. The chain's CDR3 is CAISESQGRNNSPLHF. The CDR3 DNA reads TGTGCCATCAGTGAGTCACAGGGCCGCAATAATTCACCCCTCCACTTT.

This clone was counted a single time. The chain has TRBV7-9 and TRBJ2-1, with a weak D call TRBD2 (5 bases). CDR3 size: 13 residues. Germline CDR1 SEHNR, CDR2 FQNEAQ (reference sequence). V was cut by 8 bases and J by 4 bases, with 12 bases left in between. Here the CDR3 reads CASLRAPYNEQFF. DNA for the CDR3: TGTGCCAGCCTGCGGGCCCCTTACAATGAGCAGTTCTTC.

The sample holds a few counts of this clone. CDR3 amino acids: CASRLRGLAGVANTGELFF. The DNA of the CDR3 is TGTGCCAGCAGGCTCCGGGGACTAGCGGGAGTGGCGAACACCGGGGAGCTGTTTTTT. The rearrangement joins TRBV11-2 to TRBJ2-2; 14 bases line up with TRBD2. Germline trimming cut 6 bases from V and 0 bases from J; bases unmatched to any gene: 9. Looked up from germline, CDR1 is SGHAT and CDR2 is FQNNGV. This CDR3 contains 19 residues.